These T cell receptor beta chains were read from a single sample in a study of CD8 T cells in ankylosing spondylitis. TCRdb re-called the 5' RACE reads with MiXCR, one entry per CDR3 protein. The profile shows about 250,000 distinct CDR3 sequences, 20% to 30% of them singletons. The specimen was blood, either unsorted or a sorted T cell fraction (not recorded which). These receptors all come from a male donor with ankylosing spondylitis or in good health (not recorded which). Each CDR3 is given with its conserved first and last residue. The order of the fields is D gene, J gene, clone size, V gene, CDR3 protein, CDR3 DNA. A D gene is named only where the DNA matches it firmly. The size field is filled for only some rows; it gives once, few, many or a size class.

NA,TRBJ1-6,few,TRBV4-2,CASSPTSGVDSPLHF,TGTGCCAGCAGCCCGACTTCAGGGGTCGATTCACCCCTCCACTTT
TRBD1,TRBJ1-1,few,TRBV29-1,CSVEFGRGGTEAFF,TGCAGCGTTGAATTTGGCAGGGGGGGCACTGAAGCTTTCTTT
TRBD1,TRBJ2-3,NA,TRBV5-1,CASSLGTGSDTQYF,TGCGCCAGCAGCCTAGGGACAGGGTCAGATACGCAGTATTTT
TRBD2,TRBJ2-7,few,TRBV12-3/TRBV12-4,CASSLIAGAYEQYF,TGTGCCAGCAGTTTAATCGCGGGGGCCTACGAGCAGTACTTC
NA,TRBJ2-3,NA,TRBV3-1,CASSPSPEGTDTQYF,TGTGCCAGCAGCCCATCTCCCGAGGGTACAGATACGCAGTATTTT
TRBD1,TRBJ2-7,many,TRBV6-5,CASSNTGTGGIEQYF,TGTGCCAGCAGTAACACCGGGACAGGGGGTATAGAGCAGTACTTC
NA,TRBJ1-1,few,TRBV10-2,CASSEYLHSEAFF,TGCGCCAGCAGTGAGTACCTTCACAGCGAAGCTTTCTTT
TRBD2,TRBJ2-2,few,TRBV20-1,CGVAGYGELFF,TGCGGAGTAGCGGGCTACGGGGAGCTGTTTTTT
NA,TRBJ2-2,few,TRBV6-5,CASSSLRRDSSTGELFF,TGTGCCAGCAGTTCCCTAAGACGGGACTCTTCGACCGGGGAGCTGTTTTTT
TRBD2,TRBJ2-1,NA,TRBV20-1,CSALLAEPYNEQFF,TGCAGTGCTCTACTAGCGGAGCCCTACAATGAGCAGTTCTTC
TRBD1,TRBJ1-1,NA,TRBV7-2,CASSLTAGGVTEAFF,TGTGCCAGCAGCTTAACAGCAGGGGGCGTCACTGAAGCTTTCTTT
NA,TRBJ1-5,NA,TRBV20-1,CSARIPVGEYSNQPQHF,TGCAGTGCTAGAATACCCGTAGGGGAATATAGCAATCAGCCCCAGCATTTT
TRBD2,TRBJ2-3,NA,TRBV12-3/TRBV12-4,CASLPPGLAGTDTQYF,TGTGCCAGCCTTCCCCCAGGGCTAGCGGGGACAGATACGCAGTATTTT
NA,TRBJ1-5,many,TRBV2,CASSGVERNQPQHF,TGTGCCAGCAGTGGGGTAGAAAGGAATCAGCCCCAGCATTTT
NA,TRBJ2-2,NA,TRBV10-3,CAISEPWTATDTGELFF,TGTGCCATCAGTGAGCCGTGGACAGCCACCGACACCGGGGAGCTGTTTTTT
NA,TRBJ2-1,many,TRBV5-5,CASSGNLGSYNEQFF,TGTGCCAGCAGCGGGAACCTCGGGTCCTACAATGAGCAGTTCTTC
NA,TRBJ2-1,few,TRBV5-8,CASSPELRSANEQFF,TGTGCCAGCAGCCCCGAGCTTAGAAGTGCCAATGAGCAGTTCTTC
TRBD1,TRBJ1-5,few,TRBV6-1,CASKGARNQPHHF,TGTGCCAGCAAGGGGGCGCGGAATCAGCCCCATCATTTT
NA,TRBJ2-7,many,TRBV29-1,CSVRGTGEQYF,TGCAGCGTCCGAGGAACCGGGGAGCAGTACTTC
TRBD1,TRBJ1-1,many,TRBV5-1,CASSPQGQGVNTEAFF,TGCGCCAGCAGCCCTCAGGGCCAGGGGGTGAACACTGAAGCTTTCTTT
NA,TRBJ2-3,many,TRBV7-2,CASSFQRGTQYF,TGTGCCAGCAGCTTTCAGCGAGGAACGCAGTATTTT
NA,TRBJ1-1,NA,TRBV27,CASGWGVTEAFF,TGTGCCAGCGGCTGGGGGGTCACTGAAGCTTTCTTT
NA,TRBJ2-1,many,TRBV4-2,CASSQPGLSSYNEQFF,TGTGCCAGCAGCCAACCCGGACTTAGCTCCTACAATGAGCAGTTCTTC
NA,TRBJ2-5,once,TRBV29-1,CSVGRERQETQYF,TGCAGCGTGGGACGGGAACGACAAGAGACCCAGTACTTC
TRBD1,TRBJ2-3,NA,TRBV24-1,CATSETGTGRTDTQYF,TGTGCCACCAGCGAGACCGGGACAGGACGCACAGATACGCAGTATTTT
NA,TRBJ2-2,NA,TRBV2,CASRQGPGELFF,TGTGCCAGCAGACAGGGCCCCGGGGAGCTGTTTTTT
NA,TRBJ2-3,many,TRBV7-2,CASSFGSPRADTQYF,TGTGCCAGCAGCTTCGGCTCACCTAGGGCAGATACGCAGTATTTT
NA,TRBJ2-2,NA,TRBV27,CASSSIRRWAKEGSNTGELFF,TGTGCCAGCAGTTCTATCCGCAGATGGGCTAAGGAGGGCTCAAACACCGGGGAGCTGTTTTTT
NA,TRBJ2-5,few,TRBV20-1,CSARESRGGETQYF,TGCAGTGCTAGAGAATCGAGGGGGGGAGAGACCCAGTACTTC
NA,TRBJ2-3,NA,TRBV29-1,CSVEATESTDTQYF,TGCAGCGTTGAAGCGACTGAGAGCACAGATACGCAGTATTTT
NA,TRBJ1-6,NA,TRBV6-1,CASSEGVNSPLHF,TGTGCCAGCAGTGAGGGAGTTAATTCACCCCTCCACTTT
TRBD2,TRBJ2-1,many,TRBV20-1,CSARRSGLAYNEQFF,TGCAGTGCTAGGAGATCGGGACTAGCCTACAATGAGCAGTTCTTC
NA,TRBJ2-1,NA,TRBV20-1,CSVFGDEQFF,TGCAGTGTTTTCGGTGATGAGCAGTTCTTC
NA,TRBJ1-1,NA,TRBV10-3,CAISAKEGSAFF,TGTGCCATCAGCGCCAAGGAGGGATCAGCTTTCTTT
NA,TRBJ2-1,NA,TRBV12-3/TRBV12-4,CASSLGHNNEQFF,TGTGCCAGCAGTCTGGGACACAACAATGAGCAGTTCTTC
NA,TRBJ1-2,NA,TRBV20-1,CSAGGDHLANYGYTF,TGCAGTGCAGGGGGGGACCACTTAGCTAACTATGGCTACACCTTC
NA,TRBJ1-2,NA,TRBV12-3/TRBV12-4,CASSLGAGQDGYTF,TGTGCCAGCAGTTTGGGGGCAGGACAAGATGGCTACACCTTC
TRBD1,TRBJ2-7,NA,TRBV6-1,CASTRSGRGYHEQYF,TGTGCCAGCACCCGGTCGGGCAGGGGGTACCACGAGCAGTACTTC
NA,TRBJ1-2,few,TRBV12-3/TRBV12-4,CASSPDSGGYTF,TGTGCCAGCAGTCCCGACTCGGGTGGCTACACCTTC
NA,TRBJ2-4,few,TRBV10-3,CAISESIVRDIQYF,TGTGCCATCAGTGAGTCGATAGTTCGAGACATTCAGTACTTC
NA,TRBJ2-1,NA,TRBV27,CASSLYPGAGSGEQFF,TGTGCCAGCAGTTTATATCCTGGGGCGGGGAGTGGCGAGCAGTTCTTC
NA,TRBJ1-5,NA,TRBV12-3/TRBV12-4,CASRGQGLGNQPQHF,TGTGCCAGCAGAGGGCAGGGACTGGGCAATCAGCCCCAGCATTTT
TRBD1,TRBJ2-7,few,TRBV19,CASSWNRGVADEQYF,TGTGCCAGTAGTTGGAACAGGGGCGTAGCTGACGAGCAGTACTTC
NA,TRBJ2-1,NA,TRBV29-1,CSAGGGLSPSDNEQFF,TGCAGCGCCGGGGGCGGACTCTCCCCTTCCGACAATGAGCAGTTCTTC
NA,TRBJ2-5,NA,TRBV20-1,CSARARQGRGETQYF,TGCAGTGCTAGAGCAAGGCAGGGAAGAGGAGAGACCCAGTACTTC
TRBD2,TRBJ2-1,many,TRBV12-3/TRBV12-4,CASSLERGGGEQFF,TGTGCCAGCAGTTTAGAGCGGGGGGGCGGTGAGCAGTTCTTC
NA,TRBJ2-7,many,TRBV20-1,CSARSTGASSYEQYF,TGCAGTGCTAGGTCGACAGGTGCTAGCTCCTACGAGCAGTACTTC
NA,TRBJ1-6,few,TRBV13,CASSLVTPGGNSPLHF,TGTGCCAGCAGCTTAGTCACCCCCGGAGGTAATTCACCCCTCCACTTT
NA,TRBJ2-5,many,TRBV5-1,CASSPGPQETQYF,TGCGCCAGCAGCCCGGGACCGCAAGAGACCCAGTACTTC